These 9 T cell receptor beta chains share one sample of origin, sequenced in a study of Ad26.COV2.S vaccination and SARS-CoV-2 variants. Treatment specified: about 20 received Ad26.COV2.S at low or high dose, single or two shots; about five received placebo; per-sample allocation not given. Collection of samples fell on day 63 after the first vaccine or placebo injection. Sequencing was performed with immunoSEQ multiplex PCR; in TCRdb, only in-frame clones are kept and a portion is missing. Of 300,000 to 400,000 clones in the sample, approximately 87% were seen once. The sample here was peripheral blood, taken in a trial of Ad26.COV2.S vaccine versus placebo. The receptors come from a person between 18 and 65 years old who received the Ad26.COV2.S COVID-19 vaccine or a placebo.

This chain uses TRBV5-1 with TRBJ2-2; D is ambiguous. The germline CDR1 and CDR2 sequences are SGHRS and YFSETQ. CDR3 size: 15 residues. With 0 bases removed from V and 6 bases from J, the gap between germline ends came to 12 bases. CDR3 bases: TGCGCCAGCAGCTTGGCCGAGATAGACGCCGGGGAGCTGTTTTTT. This gives the protein CASSLAEIDAGELFF.

The rearrangement joins TRBV19 to TRBJ2-2; no clear D. The ends were cut back, 9 bases at V and 2 bases at J, with 10 bases in the middle. This CDR3 comprises 13 residues. Per the germline V gene, CDR1 is LNHDA and CDR2 is SQIVND (reference sequence). CDR3 protein: CASTSTNTGELFF. In DNA, the CDR3 is TGTGCCAGCACATCCACCAACACCGGGGAGCTGTTTTTT. The full variable domain, rest sourced from reference TRBV19 and TRBJ2-2, is DGGITQSPKYLFRKEGQNVTLSCEQNLNHDAMYWYRQDPGQGLRLIYYSQIVNDFQKGDIAEGYSVSREKKESFPLTVTSAQKNPTAFYLCASTSTNTGELFFGEGSRLTVL.

DNA for the CDR3: TGTGCCAGCAGTCTCAAGGTAGCGGGGACAACAGATACGCAGTATTTT. Its protein product is CASSLKVAGTTDTQYF. The rearrangement links TRBV7-9 to TRBJ2-3; 8 nucleotides agree with TRBD2. CDR3 size: 16 residues. CDR1 and CDR2 from the germline V gene are SEHNR and FQNEAQ (reference sequence). V dropped 6 bases and J dropped 3; count of bases not matched to a gene: 11.

The CDR3 here is CASSYSTQGNEQFF. CDR3 bases: TGTGCCAGCAGTTACTCGACACAGGGCAATGAGCAGTTCTTC. The chain couples TRBV6-5 to TRBJ2-1, with D tentatively TRBD1 (6 bases). Trimming stripped 0 bases from V and 6 bases from J, with 9 bases between. CDR3 length equals 14 residues. CDR1 is MNHEY, CDR2 SVGAGI, per germline.

The V call is TRBV11-2, the J call TRBJ2-7; the D gene is possibly TRBD2 (5 bases). Deletions cut 8 bases from V and 6 bases from J, with 14 bases between. Germline V gene sequence: CDR1 SGHAT, CDR2 FQNNGV. There are 12 residues in the CDR3. This CDR3 is CASGVFGSEQYF. DNA for the CDR3: TGTGCCAGCGGGGTGTTTGGGAGCGAGCAGTACTTC.

The chain has TRBV19 and TRBJ2-3; D not certain. Trimming pared 7 bases from V and 1 base from J, leaving 9 bases between. Germline V gene lookup returns CDR1 LNHDA and CDR2 SQIVND (reference sequence). CDR3 size: 13 residues. The CDR3 nucleotides are TGTGCCAGTACCGCGACTGGCACAGATACGCAGTATTTT. Its translation is CASTATGTDTQYF.

This clone came up once. V gene TRBV3-1 (or the pseudogene TRBV3-2) combines with J gene TRBJ1-1; D unresolved. CDR1 and CDR2 from the germline V gene are LGHDT and YNNKEL (reference sequence). V lost 4 bases and J 6 bases, leaving 18 bases between the germline ends. This CDR3 has 15 amino acids. Written as DNA, the CDR3 is TGTGCCAGCAGCCGAAGTGGGCAGAACTTACCTGAAGCTTTCTTT. Encoded protein: CASSRSGQNLPEAFF.

The chain links TRBV4-1 to TRBJ2-4, with TRBD2 as a possible D gene (6 bases). Germline CDR1 reads MGHRA; CDR2 reads YSYEKL. Trimming took off 4 bases at V and 3 bases at J, with 19 bases between the two ends. The CDR3 is 17 amino acids. CDR3: CASSPFGGFIDKNIQYF. CDR3 sequence (DNA): TGCGCCAGCAGCCCCTTTGGGGGGTTTATCGACAAAAACATTCAGTACTTC.

The J gene is TRBJ2-5, the V gene TRBV18; perhaps TRBD2 as D (5 bases). Germline V gives CDR1 KGHSH, CDR2 LQKENI. The CDR3 sequence is 18 residues long. The ends were cut back, 2 bases at V and 2 bases at J, with 21 bases in the middle. CDR3: CASSPRLVQADLQETQYF. The CDR3 DNA is TGTGCCAGCTCACCAAGGTTGGTACAAGCGGACCTTCAAGAGACCCAGTACTTC.